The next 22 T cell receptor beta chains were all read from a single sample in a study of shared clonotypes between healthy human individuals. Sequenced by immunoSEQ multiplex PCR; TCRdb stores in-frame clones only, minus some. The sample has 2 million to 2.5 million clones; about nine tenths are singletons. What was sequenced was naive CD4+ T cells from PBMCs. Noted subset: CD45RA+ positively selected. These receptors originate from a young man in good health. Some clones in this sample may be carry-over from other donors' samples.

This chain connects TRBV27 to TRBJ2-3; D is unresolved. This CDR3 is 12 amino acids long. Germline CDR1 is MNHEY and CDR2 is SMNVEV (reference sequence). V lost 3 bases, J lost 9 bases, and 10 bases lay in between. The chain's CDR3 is CASSFNTMTQYF. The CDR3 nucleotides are TGTGCCAGCAGTTTTAATACTATGACGCAGTATTTT.

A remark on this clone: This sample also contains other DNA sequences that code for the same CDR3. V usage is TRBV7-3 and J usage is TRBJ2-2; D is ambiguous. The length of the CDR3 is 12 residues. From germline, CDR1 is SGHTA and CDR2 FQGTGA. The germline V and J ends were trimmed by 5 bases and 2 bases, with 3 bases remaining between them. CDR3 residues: CASSRNTGELFF. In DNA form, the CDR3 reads TGTGCCAGCAGCAGAAACACCGGGGAGCTGTTTTTT.

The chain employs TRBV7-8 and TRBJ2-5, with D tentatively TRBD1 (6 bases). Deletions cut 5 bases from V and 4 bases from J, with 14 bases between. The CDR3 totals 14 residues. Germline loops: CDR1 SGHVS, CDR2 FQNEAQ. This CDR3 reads CASSLPQGLETQYF. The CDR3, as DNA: TGTGCCAGCAGCCTACCACAGGGATTAGAGACCCAGTACTTC.

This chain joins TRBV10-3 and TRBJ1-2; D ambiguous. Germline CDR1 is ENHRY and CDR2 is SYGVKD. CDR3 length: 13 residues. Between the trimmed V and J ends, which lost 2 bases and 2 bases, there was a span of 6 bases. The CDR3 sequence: CAISEKVNYGYTF. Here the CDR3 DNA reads TGTGCCATCAGTGAGAAGGTAAACTATGGCTACACCTTC.

The CDR3 region is CASSFSGSYEQYF. The CDR3 DNA follows: TGTGCCAGCAGCTTCTCGGGGTCTTACGAGCAGTACTTC. This rearrangement joins TRBV5-6 to TRBJ2-7, with D possibly matching TRBD2 (5 bases). Germline V lookup: CDR1 SGHDT, CDR2 YYEEEE. This CDR3 comprises 13 residues. V dropped 2 bases and J dropped 4 bases, with 10 bases sitting between them.

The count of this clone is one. CDR3 in amino acids: CASGDRYEQYF. The CDR3 bases are TGTGCCAGCGGAGACCGCTACGAGCAGTACTTC. The chain couples TRBV6-6 to TRBJ2-7; D not certain. Germline lookup yields CDR1 MNHNY and CDR2 SVGAGI (reference sequence). The germline V and J ends were trimmed by 8 bases and 3 bases, with 8 bases remaining between them. The CDR3 is 11 residues long.

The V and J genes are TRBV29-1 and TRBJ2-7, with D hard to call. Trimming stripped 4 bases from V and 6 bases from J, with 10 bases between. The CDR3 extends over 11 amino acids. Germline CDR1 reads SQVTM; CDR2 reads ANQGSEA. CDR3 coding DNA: TGCAGCGTTGTACTCGACTCCGAGCAGTACTTC. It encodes CSVVLDSEQYF.

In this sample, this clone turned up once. The CDR3 is CASSFSARSGLPGGGTDTQYF. The DNA for the CDR3 is TGTGCCAGCAGTTTCTCCGCCCGGTCGGGACTTCCGGGCGGGGGCACAGATACGCAGTATTTT. The chain recombines TRBV28 with TRBJ2-3; TRBD2 is a possible D gene (6 bases). The length of the CDR3 is 21 residues. Germline lookup yields CDR1 MDHEN and CDR2 SYDVKM. V dropped 3 bases and J dropped 1 base, with 29 bases sitting between them. Full variable domain (remainder filled in from reference TRBV28 and TRBJ2-3): DVKVTQSSRYLVKRTGEKVFLECVQDMDHENMFWYRQDPGLGLRLIYFSYDVKMKEKGDIPEGYSVSREKKERFSLILESASTNQTSMYLCASSFSARSGLPGGGTDTQYFGPGTRLTVL.

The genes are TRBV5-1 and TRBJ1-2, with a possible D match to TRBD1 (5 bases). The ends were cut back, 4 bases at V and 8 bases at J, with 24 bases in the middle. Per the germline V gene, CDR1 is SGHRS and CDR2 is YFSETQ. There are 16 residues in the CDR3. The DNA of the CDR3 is TGCGCCAGCAGCGCAGGAGGAGGACGGCAAGGGGAAGGCTACACCTTC. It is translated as CASSAGGGRQGEGYTF.

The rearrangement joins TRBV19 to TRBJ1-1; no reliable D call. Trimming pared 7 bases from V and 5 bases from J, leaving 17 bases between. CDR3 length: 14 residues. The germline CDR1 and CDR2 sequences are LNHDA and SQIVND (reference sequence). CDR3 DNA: TGTGCCAGTACTCGACTGCTAGGTGGGACTGAAGCTTTCTTT. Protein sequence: CASTRLLGGTEAFF. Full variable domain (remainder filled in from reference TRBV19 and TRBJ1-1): DGGITQSPKYLFRKEGQNVTLSCEQNLNHDAMYWYRQDPGQGLRLIYYSQIVNDFQKGDIAEGYSVSREKKESFPLTVTSAQKNPTAFYLCASTRLLGGTEAFFGQGTRLTVV.

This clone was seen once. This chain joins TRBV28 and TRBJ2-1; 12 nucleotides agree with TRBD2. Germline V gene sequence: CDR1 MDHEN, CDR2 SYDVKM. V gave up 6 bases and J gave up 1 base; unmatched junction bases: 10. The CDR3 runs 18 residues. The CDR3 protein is CASRKTLAGGLSYNEQFF. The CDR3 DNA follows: TGTGCCAGCAGAAAGACGCTAGCGGGAGGGCTGTCCTACAATGAGCAGTTCTTC.

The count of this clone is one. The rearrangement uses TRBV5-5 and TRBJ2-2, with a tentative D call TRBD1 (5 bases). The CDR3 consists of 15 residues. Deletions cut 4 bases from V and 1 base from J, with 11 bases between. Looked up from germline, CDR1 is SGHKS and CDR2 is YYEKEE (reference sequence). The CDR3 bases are TGTGCCAGCAGCGGCTACGGACAGAACACCGGGGAGCTGTTTTTT. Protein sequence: CASSGYGQNTGELFF.

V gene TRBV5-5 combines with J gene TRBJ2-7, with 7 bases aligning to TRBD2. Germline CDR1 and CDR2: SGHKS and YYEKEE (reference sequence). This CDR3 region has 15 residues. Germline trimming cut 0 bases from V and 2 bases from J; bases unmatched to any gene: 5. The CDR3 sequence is CASSLGLGLPYEQYF. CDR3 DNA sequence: TGTGCCAGCAGCTTGGGTTTGGGACTACCCTACGAGCAGTACTTC.

The CDR3 spells CAGSPDTDTQYF. DNA for the CDR3: TGTGCCGGGTCTCCAGACACAGATACGCAGTATTTT. The genes are TRBV7-9 and TRBJ2-3; D is undetermined. V was clipped by 11 bases and J by 2 bases, with 11 bases between them. The CDR3 contains 12 residues. From germline, CDR1 is SEHNR and CDR2 FQNEAQ (reference sequence).

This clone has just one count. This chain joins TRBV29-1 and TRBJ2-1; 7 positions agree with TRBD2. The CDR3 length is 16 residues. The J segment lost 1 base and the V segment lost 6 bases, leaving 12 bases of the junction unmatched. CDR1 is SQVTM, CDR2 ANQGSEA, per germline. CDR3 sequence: CSVDRPLAESYNEQFF. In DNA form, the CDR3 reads TGCAGCGTGGATCGGCCCCTAGCGGAGTCCTACAATGAGCAGTTCTTC.

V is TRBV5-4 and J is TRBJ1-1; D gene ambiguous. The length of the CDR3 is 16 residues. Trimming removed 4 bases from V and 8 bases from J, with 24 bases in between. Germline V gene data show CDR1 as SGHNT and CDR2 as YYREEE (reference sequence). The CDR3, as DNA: TGTGCCAGCAGCCCCGAGCTTGCGGCCGGAGCAGAAGAAGCTTTCTTT. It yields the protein CASSPELAAGAEEAFF.

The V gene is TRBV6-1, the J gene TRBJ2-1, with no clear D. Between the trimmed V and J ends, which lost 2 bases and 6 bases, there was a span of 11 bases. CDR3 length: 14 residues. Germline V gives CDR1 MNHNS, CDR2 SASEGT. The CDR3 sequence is CASSESYPANEQFF. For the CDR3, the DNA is TGTGCCAGCAGTGAATCCTACCCCGCCAATGAGCAGTTCTTC.

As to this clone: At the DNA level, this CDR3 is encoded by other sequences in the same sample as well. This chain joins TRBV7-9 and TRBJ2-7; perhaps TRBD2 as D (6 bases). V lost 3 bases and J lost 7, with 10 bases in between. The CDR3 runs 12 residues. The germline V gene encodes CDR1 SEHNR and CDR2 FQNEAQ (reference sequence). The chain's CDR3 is CASSFGGFEQYF. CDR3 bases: TGTGCCAGCAGCTTTGGAGGGTTTGAGCAGTACTTC.

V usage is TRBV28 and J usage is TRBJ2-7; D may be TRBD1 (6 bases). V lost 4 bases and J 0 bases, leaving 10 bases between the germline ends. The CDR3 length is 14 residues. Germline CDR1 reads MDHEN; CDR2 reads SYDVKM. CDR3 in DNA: TGTGCCAGCAGTTCCCCAGGGGTCTCCTACGAGCAGTACTTC. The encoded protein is CASSSPGVSYEQYF. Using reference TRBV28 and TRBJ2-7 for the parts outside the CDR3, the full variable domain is DVKVTQSSRYLVKRTGEKVFLECVQDMDHENMFWYRQDPGLGLRLIYFSYDVKMKEKGDIPEGYSVSREKKERFSLILESASTNQTSMYLCASSSPGVSYEQYFGPGTRLTVT.

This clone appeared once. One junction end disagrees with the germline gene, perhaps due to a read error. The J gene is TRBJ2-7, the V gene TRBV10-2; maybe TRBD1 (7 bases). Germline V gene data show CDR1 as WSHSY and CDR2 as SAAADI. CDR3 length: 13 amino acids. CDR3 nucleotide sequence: TGCGCCAGCAGTGAGTCGGGAGGTCAGGGGGGAAACTTC. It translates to CASSESGGQGGNF.

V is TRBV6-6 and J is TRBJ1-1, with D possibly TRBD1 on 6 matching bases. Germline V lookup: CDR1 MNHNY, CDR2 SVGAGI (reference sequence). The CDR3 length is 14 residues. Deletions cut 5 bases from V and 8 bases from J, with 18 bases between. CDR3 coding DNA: TGTGCCAGCAGTACTACAGGGCTTACCCCAGAAGCTTTCTTT. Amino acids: CASSTTGLTPEAFF.

The CDR3 region has the DNA TGTGCCAGCAGTGGGGGAGCATTGGGCCTCCGTGAAGCTTTCTTT. This sequence encodes CASSGGALGLREAFF. This chain joins TRBV25-1 and TRBJ1-1; no clear D. The CDR3 runs 15 residues. V shed 4 bases and J shed 7 bases, with 19 bases lying between them. Germline V CDR1 and CDR2: MGHDK, SYGVNS.